These 2 T cell receptor beta chains came from one sample sequenced in a study of Graves' ophthalmopathy and Graves' hyperthyroidism. For repertoire sequencing, the TCR beta CDR3 regions were amplified from RNA transcripts. Second-round multiplex PCR followed a first-round RT-PCR using HTBI primers. MiXCR was run by TCRdb on the multiplex PCR reads, yielding one entry per CDR3 protein. The table shows about 740,000 distinct CDR3 sequences, with 40% occurring only once. The sample taken for sequencing was peripheral blood. These receptors were collected from an adult man with Graves' ophthalmopathy.

The DNA of the CDR3 is TGTGCCAGCAGCTTGAGGGACAGGCCCACTGAAGCTTTCTTT. This translates into CASSLRDRPTEAFF. The chain joins TRBV7-2 to TRBJ1-1; TRBD1 matches at 8 bases. V gave up 3 bases and J gave up 4 bases; unmatched junction bases: 4. CDR1 is SGHTA, CDR2 FQGNSA, per germline. The CDR3 is 14 amino acids.

Ten or more counts support this clonotype. V usage is TRBV7-2 and J usage is TRBJ1-2, with TRBD1 matching 8 bases. The CDR3 is 13 amino acids. In germline, CDR1 is SGHTA, CDR2 FQGNSA. J gave up 8 bases and V 4 bases, and 6 bases lay outside the gene matches. The CDR3 region is CASSWGQDRGYTF. CDR3 sequence (DNA): TGTGCCAGCAGCTGGGGACAGGACAGGGGCTACACCTTC.